The 19 T cell receptor beta chains below were found in one sample sequenced in a study of CD8 T cells in ankylosing spondylitis. Antigens for these TCRs are unknown. A single record per CDR3 protein comes from TCRdb applying MiXCR to the 5' RACE reads. The table lists about 540,000 distinct CDR3 sequences, 10% to 15% of them singletons. Study outcomes and limitations: The study identified a TCR beta motif of roughly eight highly homologous variants that appeared characteristic of ankylosing spondylitis blood.

Sequenced input: blood, either unsorted or a sorted T cell fraction (not recorded which). These receptors originate from a male donor with ankylosing spondylitis.

The CDR3 DNA is TGTGCTAGTGGTACGCGAAGGGGGAATGAGCAGTTCTTC. It is translated as CASGTRRGNEQFF. The chain has TRBV12-5 and TRBJ2-1, with D tentatively TRBD1 (6 bases). V gave up 5 bases and J gave up 7 bases, with 12 bases separating them. The CDR3 is 13 residues long. Germline lookup yields CDR1 LGHNT and CDR2 FRNRAP. Together with reference TRBV12-5 and TRBJ2-1, the CDR3 gives the full variable domain: DARVTQTPRHKVTEMGQEVTMRCQPILGHNTVFWYRQTMMQGLELLAYFRNRAPLDDSGMPKDRFSAEMPDATLATLKIQPSEPRDSAVYFCASGTRRGNEQFFGPGTRLTVL.

V is TRBV24-1 and J is TRBJ2-3, with 9 bases fitting TRBD2. V shed 1 base, J shed 0 bases, and the junction held 10 bases outside the gene matches. Germline V gene lookup returns CDR1 KGHDR and CDR2 SFDVKD. This CDR3 has 19 residues. CDR3: CATSDFPAASGISTDTQYF. The CDR3 DNA is TGTGCCACCAGTGATTTCCCGGCGGCTAGCGGGATTAGCACAGATACGCAGTATTTT.

The V and J genes are TRBV10-3 and TRBJ2-3, with 10 bases lining up with TRBD2. The CDR3 extends over 16 amino acids. Per germline, CDR1 ENHRY and CDR2 SYGVKD. J was trimmed by 4 bases and V by 8 bases; bases with no gene match: 12. Here the CDR3 DNA reads TGTGCCATCTTCGGTGCTAGCGGGAGTACGGCAGATACGCAGTATTTT. It is translated as CAIFGASGSTADTQYF.

The V gene is TRBV4-2, the J gene TRBJ2-1, with D perhaps TRBD2 (6 bases). The CDR3 contains 16 residues. Trimming removed 4 bases at V and 4 bases at J, with 17 bases between. Germline loops: CDR1 LGHNA, CDR2 YNFKEQ. The CDR3 nucleotides are TGTGCCAGCAGCCTCGGATTGGTAGCGGCGTACAATGAGCAGTTCTTC. Protein: CASSLGLVAAYNEQFF.

The chain combines TRBV9 with TRBJ2-5, with D perhaps matching TRBD1 or TRBD2 (5 bases each). Germline V gene sequence: CDR1 SGDLS, CDR2 YYNGEE. V gave up 4 bases and J gave up 2 bases, with 21 bases separating them. The length of the CDR3 is 17 residues. The CDR3 DNA reads TGTGCCAGCAGCTCCGGGGCTCCAATAGGCCTTCAAGAGACCCAGTACTTC. This translates into CASSSGAPIGLQETQYF.

This clonotype was recorded a few times. This rearrangement joins TRBV10-3 to TRBJ2-7, with D hard to call. Germline-derived CDR1 and CDR2 are ENHRY and SYGVKD. The CDR3 totals 13 residues. V was pared by 1 base and J by 4 bases, with 8 bases between. CDR3 in DNA: TGTGCCATCAGTGAGTTGGGTTTGTACGAGCAGTACGTC. Translation gives CAISELGLYEQYV.

The chain combines TRBV27 with TRBJ2-7, with TRBD2 as a possible D gene (5 bases). V was shortened by 3 bases and J by 4 bases, with 13 bases between the two germline ends. CDR3 length: 14 amino acids. Germline V gene data show CDR1 as MNHEY and CDR2 as SMNVEV (reference sequence). As DNA, the CDR3 is TGTGCCAGCAGTTTCGGCAGCGGCGCGTACGAGCAGTACTTC. This sequence encodes CASSFGSGAYEQYF.

The CDR3 nucleotides are TGTGCCAGCAGTACGTGGGATACCACCTACGAGCAGTACGTC. It translates to CASSTWDTTYEQYV. V gene TRBV7-2 combines with J gene TRBJ2-7, with D unclear. The CDR3 spans 14 residues. From germline, CDR1 is SGHTA and CDR2 FQGNSA. Trimming took off 6 bases at V and 2 bases at J, with 14 bases between the two ends.

The rearrangement links TRBV14 to TRBJ2-1, with D perhaps matching TRBD1 (6 bases). Trimming took 1 base from V and 6 from J, leaving 10 bases between them. The germline CDR1 and CDR2 sequences are SGHDN and FVKESK. CDR3 length: 14 amino acids. The CDR3 protein is CASSQGQVRNEQFF. DNA of the CDR3: TGTGCCAGCAGCCAAGGACAGGTCCGCAATGAGCAGTTCTTC.

Only a few counts were recorded for this clonotype. The chain employs TRBV11-2 and TRBJ2-1, with TRBD2 matching over 7 bases. Germline CDR1 is SGHAT and CDR2 is FQNNGV. The CDR3 covers 16 residues. V shed 4 bases and J 3 bases; nucleotides not matched to a gene: 9. The CDR3 bases are TGTGCCAGCAGCTCTCTCGTGGCGGGGGACTACAATGAGCAGTTCTTC. As protein: CASSSLVAGDYNEQFF.

This clonotype was counted only a few times. The chain combines TRBV11-2 with TRBJ2-5; no definite D call. From germline, CDR1 is SGHAT and CDR2 FQNNGV. V lost 3 bases, J lost 3 bases, and 11 bases lay in between. The CDR3 runs 14 residues. The CDR3 coding sequence is TGTGCCAGCAGCTTGGGCATTAGGGAAGAGACCCAGTACTTC. Translation gives CASSLGIREETQYF. The variable domain in full, completed from reference TRBV11-2 and TRBJ2-5, reads EAGVAQSPRYKIIEKRQSVAFWCNPISGHATLYWYQQILGQGPKLLIQFQNNGVVDDSQLPKDRFSAERLKGVDSTLKIQPAKLEDSAVYLCASSLGIREETQYFGPGTRLLVL.

V usage is TRBV5-1 and J usage is TRBJ1-3; D is uncertain. CDR3 size: 13 residues. Per the germline V gene, CDR1 is SGHRS and CDR2 is YFSETQ. Deletions cut 6 bases from V and 3 bases from J, with 10 bases between. The CDR3 protein is CASTVGSGNTIYF. The CDR3 region has the DNA TGCGCCAGCACTGTCGGGAGTGGAAACACCATATATTTT. Variable domain in full (rest from reference TRBV5-1 and TRBJ1-3): KAGVTQTPRYLIKTRGQQVTLSCSPISGHRSVSWYQQTPGQGLQFLFEYFSETQRNKGNFPGRFSGRQFSNSRSEMNVSTLELGDSALYLCASTVGSGNTIYFGEGSWLTVV.

V and J are TRBV7-9 and TRBJ2-3; no reliable D call. V lost 4 bases and J 2 bases, leaving 10 bases between the germline ends. The CDR3 runs to 14 residues. Germline-derived CDR1 and CDR2 are SEHNR and FQNEAQ (reference sequence). In DNA, the CDR3 is TGTGCCAGCAGCTGGAACGATCTCACAGATACGCAGTATTTT. Translation: CASSWNDLTDTQYF.

This clonotype has a count of ten or more. This chain uses TRBV20-1 with TRBJ2-7; the D call may be TRBD1 or TRBD2 (5 bases each). Per the germline V gene, CDR1 is DFQATT and CDR2 is SNEGSKA (reference sequence). V lost 3 bases and J 7 bases, leaving 16 bases between the germline ends. The CDR3 spans 13 residues. For the CDR3, the DNA is TGCAGTGCTAGGGGGCTTACTCGAGGGGAGCAGTACGTC. It encodes CSARGLTRGEQYV.

About this clonotype itself: The conserved phenylalanine or tryptophan normally closing the CDR3 is absent here, so this likely arose from a read error. No DNA is shown, since the ends of the CDR3 on it are uncertain; the CDR3 is the one TCRdb lists. This sequence joins TRBV7-2 and TRBJ2-1; whether TRBD2, the table's D call, matches the DNA was not checked. Germline loops: CDR1 SGHTA, CDR2 FQGNSA. The CDR3 spans 13 amino acids, including both terminal residues. CDR3 loop: CASSLRAGTLQTI.

In this sample, this clonotype turned up many times. This chain joins TRBV20-1 and TRBJ2-3; 8 bases line up with TRBD2. Germline assignment: CDR1 DFQATT and CDR2 SNEGSKA (reference sequence). J lost 4 bases, V lost 7 bases, and 7 bases had no gene match. The CDR3 consists of 13 residues. The CDR3 region has the DNA TGCAGTGGAGCGAGCGGGAGCCCAGATACGCAGTATTTT. Protein product: CSGASGSPDTQYF.

This clonotype has only a few counts. The J gene is TRBJ2-1, the V gene TRBV12-3 or TRBV12-4; 16 bases agree with TRBD2. This CDR3 is built from 15 residues. V lost 7 bases and J lost 9; bases outside the gene matches: 6. DNA for the CDR3: TGTGCCAGCAATCCCGGGACTAGCGGGAGGGGTGAGCAGTTCTTC. Its translation is CASNPGTSGRGEQFF.

This clonotype was seen many times. V usage is TRBV3-1 and J usage is TRBJ2-7; the match to TRBD2 covers 9 bases. J lost 6 bases, V lost 4 bases, and 4 bases had no gene match. Germline V gives CDR1 LGHDT, CDR2 YNNKEL (reference sequence). The CDR3 runs 13 residues. The CDR3, as DNA: TGTGCCAGCAGCCGGACTAGCGAGACCGAGCAGTACGTC. It codes for CASSRTSETEQYV.

This clonotype was seen only a few times. The rearrangement links TRBV29-1 to TRBJ2-1; D gene uncertain. The germline V gene encodes CDR1 SQVTM and CDR2 ANQGSEA. V was trimmed by 4 bases and J by 9 bases, leaving 13 bases between them. This CDR3 spans 12 amino acids. This chain's CDR3 is CSVGPGSGEQFF. In nucleotides, the CDR3 is TGCAGCGTTGGCCCCGGGTCGGGTGAGCAGTTCTTC.